The 9 T cell receptor beta chains in this list originate from one sample, sequenced in a study of blood T cells in healthy people across ages. Combining a sample-barcoded 5' primer with a J-beta primer mix, a second PCR ran for roughly 6 to 12 cycles. TCRdb redid the calling of the 5' RACE reads with MiXCR, one entry per CDR3 protein. The sample lists about 780,000 distinct CDR3 sequences, approximately 24% occurring once. The data also belong to a second study, concerning T cells of mothers and their children.

The sample consisted of blood. The receptor set was obtained from a boy aged 5-17 years in good health.

This clonotype has only a few counts. The rearrangement joins TRBV6-1 to TRBJ1-1; no reliable D call. Trimming removed 6 bases from V and 3 bases from J, with 20 bases in between. Germline loops: CDR1 MNHNS, CDR2 SASEGT. CDR3 size: 16 residues. For the CDR3, the DNA is TGTGCCAGCAGACCCCTAATTAGACGGGCAGACACTGAAGCTTTCTTT. Amino acids: CASRPLIRRADTEAFF.

About this clonotype: Germline and junction disagree at one end, which may indicate a read error. The J gene is TRBJ2-6, the V gene TRBV2, with D maybe TRBD1 (5 bases). The CDR3 length is 15 residues. Germline V gene data show CDR1 as SNHLY and CDR2 as FYNNEI. In DNA form, the CDR3 reads TGTGCCAGCAAGCGAACGAGCTCTGGGGCCAACGTCCTGACCTTC. Protein: CASKRTSSGANVLTF.

This clonotype was counted ten times or more. V and J are TRBV4-1 and TRBJ2-7; D gene unclear. From germline, CDR1 is MGHRA and CDR2 YSYEKL. The CDR3 is 12 residues long. Trimming cost V 1 base and J 7 bases, with 8 bases left between them. The CDR3 region has the DNA TGCGCCAGCAGCCAAGGAGTGGGGGAGCAGTACTTC. Encoded protein: CASSQGVGEQYF.

The sample holds a few counts of this clonotype. The rearrangement uses TRBV9 and TRBJ2-5; D perhaps matches TRBD2 (6 bases). This CDR3 region has 15 residues. The V end lost 5 bases, the J end lost 2 bases, and 16 bases lay between the germline ends. CDR1 is SGDLS, CDR2 YYNGEE, per germline. The CDR3 spells CASSPSLAPQETQYF. In DNA, the CDR3 is TGTGCCAGCAGTCCCTCACTAGCCCCACAAGAGACCCAGTACTTC.

The chain combines TRBV29-1 with TRBJ2-2; maybe TRBD1 (5 bases). CDR1 SQVTM and CDR2 ANQGSEA come from the germline V gene. The CDR3 covers 14 residues. V shed 3 bases and J shed 5 bases, with 13 bases lying between them. The CDR3 DNA is TGCAGCGTTGAGGACACGGGTCGAACCGGGGAGCTGTTTTTT. Amino acid sequence: CSVEDTGRTGELFF.

The gene calls are TRBV28 and TRBJ2-3; the match to TRBD2 covers 9 bases. V dropped 5 bases and J dropped 4; count of bases not matched to a gene: 10. The germline V gene has CDR1 MDHEN and CDR2 SYDVKM. CDR3 length: 16 amino acids. CDR3 loop: CASSPRTSVRADTQYF. CDR3 sequence (DNA): TGTGCCAGCAGTCCCCGGACTAGCGTTAGGGCAGATACGCAGTATTTT.

This clonotype has only a few counts. This chain links TRBV7-2 with TRBJ2-1, with TRBD2 as a possible D gene (6 bases). The CDR3 extends over 14 amino acids. Trimming shortened V by 1 base and J by 9 bases, and 13 bases separated the two germline ends. Germline assignment: CDR1 SGHTA and CDR2 FQGNSA. The CDR3 DNA is TGTGCCAGCAGCTTAGACTGGGGGACTCGTGAGCAGTTCTTC. This translates into CASSLDWGTREQFF.

This clonotype has only a few counts. The chain employs TRBV15 and TRBJ2-1, with TRBD1 matching 9 bases. Trimming removed 1 base from V and 7 bases from J; junction bases left unmatched: 5. CDR3 length: 15 residues. CDR1 is LNHNV and CDR2 is YYDKDF in the germline V gene (reference sequence). CDR3: CATSRGDRDGNEQFF. The CDR3 bases are TGTGCCACCAGCAGAGGGGACAGGGATGGAAATGAGCAGTTCTTC.

The rearrangement links TRBV29-1 to TRBJ1-1; D may be TRBD1 (5 bases). V was trimmed by 4 bases and J by 10 bases, leaving 16 bases between them. The V gene's germline CDR1 is SQVTM and CDR2 ANQGSEA. CDR3 length: 12 amino acids. CDR3 in amino acids: CSVGQTGRGAFF. CDR3 coding DNA: TGCAGCGTTGGACAGACCGGTCGAGGAGCTTTCTTT.